This T cell receptor beta chain stems from a study of shared clonotypes between healthy human individuals. Study observations and caveats: A handful of donors had about 5% of their naive CD4 clonotypes in common. Clonotypes shared by all four sorted-subset donors had higher generation probabilities than non-shared clonotypes.

Using immunoSEQ multiplex PCR, the repertoire was profiled, and TCRdb retains in-frame clones only, with some absent. The sample carries over 700,000 clones, over 60% recorded once. This clone was counted a few times. What it recognizes is unknown. The sequenced material came from memory CD4+ T cells sorted from blood. Subset given: CD45RA-negative fraction. This TCR was recovered from a woman in her twenties or thirties in good health.

The CDR3 DNA follows: TGTGCCAGCAGCTCCGTAGGGGGAAACACCGGGGAGCTGTTTTTT. Translating it yields CASSSVGGNTGELFF. The gene calls are TRBV7-8 and TRBJ2-2; a weak D match, TRBD1 (6 bases). The V end lost 4 bases, the J end lost 2 bases, and 11 bases lay between the germline ends. Germline V lookup: CDR1 SGHVS, CDR2 FQNEAQ. This CDR3 is built from 15 residues.